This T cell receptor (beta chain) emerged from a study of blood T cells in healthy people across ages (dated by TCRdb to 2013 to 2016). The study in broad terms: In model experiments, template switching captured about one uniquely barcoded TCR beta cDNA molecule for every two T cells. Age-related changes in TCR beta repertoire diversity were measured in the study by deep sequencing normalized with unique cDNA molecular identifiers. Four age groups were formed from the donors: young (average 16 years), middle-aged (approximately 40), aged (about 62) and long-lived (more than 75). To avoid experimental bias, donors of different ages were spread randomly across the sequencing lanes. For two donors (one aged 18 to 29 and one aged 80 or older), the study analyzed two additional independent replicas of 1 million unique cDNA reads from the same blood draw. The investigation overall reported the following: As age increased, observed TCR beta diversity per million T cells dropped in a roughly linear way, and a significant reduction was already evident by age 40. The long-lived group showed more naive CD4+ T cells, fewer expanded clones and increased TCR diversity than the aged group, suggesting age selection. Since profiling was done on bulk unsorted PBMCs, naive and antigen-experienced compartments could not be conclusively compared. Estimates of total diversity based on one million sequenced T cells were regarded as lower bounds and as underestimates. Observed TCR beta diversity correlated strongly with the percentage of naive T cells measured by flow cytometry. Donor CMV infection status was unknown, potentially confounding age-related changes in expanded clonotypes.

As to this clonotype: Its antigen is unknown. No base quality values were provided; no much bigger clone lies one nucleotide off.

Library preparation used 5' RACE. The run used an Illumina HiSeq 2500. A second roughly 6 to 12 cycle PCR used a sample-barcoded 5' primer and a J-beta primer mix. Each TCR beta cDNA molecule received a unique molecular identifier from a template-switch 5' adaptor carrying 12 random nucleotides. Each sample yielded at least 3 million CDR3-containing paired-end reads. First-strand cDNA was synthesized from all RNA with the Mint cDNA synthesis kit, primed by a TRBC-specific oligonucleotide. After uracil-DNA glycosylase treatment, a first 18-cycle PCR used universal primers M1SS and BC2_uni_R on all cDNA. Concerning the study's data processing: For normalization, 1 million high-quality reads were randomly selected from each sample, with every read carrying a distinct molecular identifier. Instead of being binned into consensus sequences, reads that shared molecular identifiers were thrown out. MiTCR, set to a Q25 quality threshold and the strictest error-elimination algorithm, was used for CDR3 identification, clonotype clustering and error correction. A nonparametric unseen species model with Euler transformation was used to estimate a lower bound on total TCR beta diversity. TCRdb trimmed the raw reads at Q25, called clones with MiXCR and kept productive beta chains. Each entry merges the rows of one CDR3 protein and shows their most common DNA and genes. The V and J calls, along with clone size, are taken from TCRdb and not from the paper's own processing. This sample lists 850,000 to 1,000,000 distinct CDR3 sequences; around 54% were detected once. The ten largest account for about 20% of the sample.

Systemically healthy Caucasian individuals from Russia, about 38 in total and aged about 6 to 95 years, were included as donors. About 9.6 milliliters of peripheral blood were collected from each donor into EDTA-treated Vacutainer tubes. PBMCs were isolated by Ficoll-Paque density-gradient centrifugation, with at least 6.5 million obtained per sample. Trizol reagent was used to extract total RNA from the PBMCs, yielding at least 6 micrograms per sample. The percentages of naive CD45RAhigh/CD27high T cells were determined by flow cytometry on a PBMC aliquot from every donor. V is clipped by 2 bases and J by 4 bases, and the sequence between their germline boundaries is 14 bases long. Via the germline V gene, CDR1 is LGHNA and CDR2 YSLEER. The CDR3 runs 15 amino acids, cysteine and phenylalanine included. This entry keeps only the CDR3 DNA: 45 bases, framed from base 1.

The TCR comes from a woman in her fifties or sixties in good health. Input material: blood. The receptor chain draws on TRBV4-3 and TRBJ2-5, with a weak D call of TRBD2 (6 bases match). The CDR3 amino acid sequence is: CASSQLPGVVETQYF. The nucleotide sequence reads TGCGCCAGCAGCCAACTCCCGGGAGTGGTAGAGACCCAGTACTTC.